The TCR beta chain described here comes from a study of identical twins. General observations from the study: Partial confounding of zero-insertion analyses by invariant MAIT and iNKT cells was possible. Fewer insertions were carried by abundant cord blood beta clonotypes, but none was seen in memory repertoires. Recombination models fit unrelated individuals' TCR alpha sharing but underestimated twins'.

This clonotype turned up a few times. Its antigen remains unidentified. CDR3 size: 14 residues. V lost 5 bases and J lost 1, with 14 bases in between. Germline V lookup: CDR1 DFQATT, CDR2 SNEGSKA (reference sequence). Each cDNA held unique molecular identifiers, and template switching gave it a universal primer site. TCRdb re-called the 5' RACE reads with MiXCR, one entry per CDR3 protein. The sample lists 400,000 to 550,000 distinct CDR3 sequences; approximately 14% were seen once. A further study also used this sample, focusing on yellow fever vaccine responses in identical twins.

The clonotype originates from a woman aged 18 to 35 in good health. The chain uses TRBV20-1 and TRBJ1-1, with D maybe TRBD1 (5 bases). The specimen was CD4+ T cells sorted from blood. CDR3 DNA sequence: TGCAGTGCTCGCACGGGACTTCAGAACACTGAAGCTTTCTTT. Amino acids: CSARTGLQNTEAFF.